This T cell receptor (beta chain) was retrieved from a study of blood T cell repertoires in COVID-19. Study-wide background: Samples came from the United States, Italy and Spain, spanning acute and convalescent COVID-19. The analysed material was cDNA or gDNA that came from T cells, B-cell-depleted T cells, or PBMCs.

V was clipped by 5 bases and J by 4 bases, with 15 bases between them. Germline V lookup: CDR1 MNHEY, CDR2 SVGEGT. CDR3 length equals 14 residues. This clone was counted once. Under the authors' procedure: Using reference gene primer amplification, nucleated cell counts were estimated. Data came from immunoSEQ multiplex PCR; TCRdb stores just in-frame clones and leaves some out. That table gives V, J and clone size, and the DNA gave D and trimming. Of fewer than 250,000 clones in the sample, 70% to 85% were seen once. The chain employs TRBV6-2 or TRBV6-3 and TRBJ2-7; D is ambiguous. Input material: peripheral blood. This clonotype originated in a woman aged 80 or over with acute or convalescent COVID-19. CDR3 amino acids: CASSTGFERYEQYF. DNA of the CDR3: TGTGCCAGCAGTACGGGTTTTGAGAGATACGAGCAGTACTTC.